Listed here are 8 T cell receptor beta chains from one sample, sequenced in a study of shared clonotypes between healthy human individuals. Naive CD8 cells lacked CD45RO and underwent positive selection for CCR7, leaving out terminally differentiated effector memory CD45RA+ cells. The assay was immunoSEQ multiplex PCR, and TCRdb's table has in-frame clones only and misses some. The sample includes around 550,000 clones, approximately 96% of them seen just once. Sequencing was done on a sample of naive CD8+ T cells sorted from blood. The receptors originated from a woman aged 30 to 39 in good health.

This chain connects TRBV5-6 to TRBJ1-1; D not certain. Trimming left V 0 bases short and J 0 bases short, with 18 bases between. The germline gives CDR1 SGHDT, CDR2 YYEEEE. CDR3 size: 18 residues. This CDR3 is CASSLDGLNPEMNTEAFF. The CDR3 DNA reads as TGTGCCAGCAGCTTGGATGGGTTGAACCCCGAAATGAACACTGAAGCTTTCTTT.

This chain joins TRBV7-9 and TRBJ2-1; D gene ambiguous. The length of the CDR3 is 12 residues. CDR1 and CDR2 from the germline V gene are SEHNR and FQNEAQ (reference sequence). V was trimmed by 3 bases and J by 8 bases, leaving 8 bases between them. The CDR3, as DNA: TGTGCCAGCAGCTTTGGGCTTTATGAGCAGTTCTTC. It encodes CASSFGLYEQFF.

V usage is TRBV29-1 and J usage is TRBJ1-1; D is perhaps TRBD1 (5 bases). The CDR3 is made up of 13 amino acids. CDR1 and CDR2 (germline): SQVTM, ANQGSEA. Trimming removed 5 bases from V and 9 bases from J, with 19 bases in between. This CDR3 is CSVFRDSGRQAFF. The CDR3 DNA reads TGCAGCGTTTTCCGGGACTCTGGGAGACAAGCTTTCTTT.

V is TRBV7-8 and J is TRBJ2-7; possible D gene TRBD1, 6 bases. The V gene's germline CDR1 is SGHVS and CDR2 FQNEAQ. The CDR3 covers 17 residues. V shed 3 bases and J shed 2 bases, with 20 bases lying between them. The CDR3 reads CASSFSPGHQKPYEQYF. In DNA form, the CDR3 reads TGTGCCAGCAGCTTCTCCCCGGGACACCAGAAACCCTACGAGCAGTACTTC.

V and J are TRBV5-4 and TRBJ1-1; TRBD1 agrees at 7 bases. Germline CDR1 is SGHNT and CDR2 is YYREEE (reference sequence). The CDR3 extends over 17 amino acids. The J segment lost 1 base and the V segment lost 4 bases, leaving 13 bases of the junction unmatched. The CDR3 bases are TGTGCCAGCAGCCACAAAAAGAACGGACAGGAGAACACTGAAGCTTTCTTT. As protein: CASSHKKNGQENTEAFF.

V usage is TRBV5-4 and J usage is TRBJ2-1; TRBD2 aligns across 8 bases. From germline, CDR1 is SGHNT and CDR2 YYREEE (reference sequence). V was clipped by 0 bases and J by 4 bases; unmatched bases: 3. The CDR3 covers 15 residues. CDR3 loop: CASSLGLANYNEQFF. The CDR3 nucleotides are TGTGCCAGCAGCTTGGGACTAGCGAATTACAATGAGCAGTTCTTC.

This clone came up once. The chain joins TRBV18 to TRBJ1-3; D not certain. The CDR3 sequence is 18 residues long. Germline V CDR1 and CDR2: KGHSH, LQKENI. Trimming removed 0 bases at V and 7 bases at J, with 22 bases between. The CDR3 reads CASSPPKGINPIGNTIYF. CDR3 sequence (DNA): TGTGCCAGCTCACCACCGAAGGGAATCAACCCAATCGGGAACACCATATATTTT.

This clone was counted a single time. This chain joins TRBV27 and TRBJ2-1; TRBD2 aligns across 9 bases. V dropped 7 bases and J dropped 6; count of bases not matched to a gene: 10. This CDR3 has 15 amino acids. Germline V gene sequence: CDR1 MNHEY, CDR2 SMNVEV (reference sequence). The CDR3 region is CASTLAGDGRNEQFF. For the CDR3, the DNA is TGTGCCAGCACCTTAGCGGGAGATGGGCGCAATGAGCAGTTCTTC.